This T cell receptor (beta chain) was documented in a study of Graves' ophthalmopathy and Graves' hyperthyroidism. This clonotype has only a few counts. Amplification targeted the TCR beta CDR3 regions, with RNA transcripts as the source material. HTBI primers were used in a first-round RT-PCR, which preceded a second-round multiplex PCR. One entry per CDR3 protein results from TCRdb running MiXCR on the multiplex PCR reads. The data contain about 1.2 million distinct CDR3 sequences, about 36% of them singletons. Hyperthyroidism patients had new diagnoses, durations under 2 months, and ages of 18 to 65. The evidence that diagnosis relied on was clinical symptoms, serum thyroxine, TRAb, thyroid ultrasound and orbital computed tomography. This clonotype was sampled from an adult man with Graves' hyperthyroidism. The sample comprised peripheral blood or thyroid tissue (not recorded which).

DNA for the CDR3: TGTGCCAGCAGTCCCGGGAGGGCTTGGACTGAAGCTTTCTTT. Protein sequence: CASSPGRAWTEAFF. The chain carries TRBV12-3 or TRBV12-4 and TRBJ1-1; no reliable D call. There are 14 residues in the CDR3. Trimming removed 5 bases at V and 5 bases at J, with 15 bases between.